A selection of T cell receptor beta chains follows, all from one sample in a study of shared clonotypes between healthy human individuals. Libraries were prepared by immunoSEQ multiplex PCR; TCRdb keeps only in-frame clonotypes and omits some of them. The repertoire includes about 1.5 million clones, roughly 95% of them detected once, and over 1% sits in the top ten. Sequencing was carried out using naive CD4+ T cells sorted from blood. The receptors come from a man aged 30 to 45 in good health. CDR3s include the opening cysteine and the closing phenylalanine or tryptophan. The order of the fields is D gene, clone size, V gene, J gene, CDR3 DNA, CDR3 protein. The D gene is left open where the match is weak. Size is omitted from some rows. Given values are once, few, many or a class for expanded clones.

d_gene: TRBD1; abundance: -; v_gene: TRBV5-4; j_gene: TRBJ1-2; CDR3nt: TGTGCCAGCAGCCTCGGACAGGGGACCTATGGCTACACCTTC; CDR3aa: CASSLGQGTYGYTF
d_gene: TRBD2; abundance: -; v_gene: TRBV10-2; j_gene: TRBJ2-3; CDR3nt: TGCGCCAGCAGTGAGTCGACCCTAGCGGGAGTGGCAGATACGCAGTATTTT; CDR3aa: CASSESTLAGVADTQYF
d_gene: -; abundance: -; v_gene: TRBV14; j_gene: TRBJ2-2; CDR3nt: TGTGCCAGCAGCCCCCTGGCGGACACCGGGGAGCTGTTTTTT; CDR3aa: CASSPLADTGELFF
d_gene: TRBD2; abundance: once; v_gene: TRBV7-8; j_gene: TRBJ2-2; CDR3nt: TGTGCCTGTAGCGGGAAGAACACCGGGGAGCTGTTTTTT; CDR3aa: CACSGKNTGELFF
d_gene: TRBD2; abundance: -; v_gene: TRBV30; j_gene: TRBJ2-7; CDR3nt: TGTGCCTGGACAGAGAAGGCTAGCGGGAGACGGGAGCAGTACTTC; CDR3aa: CAWTEKASGRREQYF
d_gene: -; abundance: -; v_gene: TRBV14; j_gene: TRBJ1-2; CDR3nt: TGTGCCAGCAGCCAAGGTCCGGTATATGGCTACACCTTC; CDR3aa: CASSQGPVYGYTF
d_gene: TRBD2; abundance: -; v_gene: TRBV2; j_gene: TRBJ2-7; CDR3nt: TGTGCCAGCAACCAGGGACTAGCGAGTAGCGAGCAGTACTTC; CDR3aa: CASNQGLASSEQYF
d_gene: TRBD2; abundance: -; v_gene: TRBV7-9; j_gene: TRBJ2-1; CDR3nt: TGTGCCAGCAGCTCGGGACTAGCGGGACCGTACAATGAGCAGTTCTTC; CDR3aa: CASSSGLAGPYNEQFF
d_gene: -; abundance: -; v_gene: TRBV7-3; j_gene: TRBJ1-2; CDR3nt: TGTGCCAGCAGCTTAAGAGGGGGAGTCGGCTACACCTTC; CDR3aa: CASSLRGGVGYTF
d_gene: TRBD1; abundance: -; v_gene: TRBV19; j_gene: TRBJ2-7; CDR3nt: TGTGCCAGTAGTATACGGACAGGGGGCTACGAGCAGTACTTC; CDR3aa: CASSIRTGGYEQYF
d_gene: -; abundance: -; v_gene: TRBV2; j_gene: TRBJ2-2; CDR3nt: TGTGCCAGCAGCAAAGGGAATGGGGAGCTGTTTTTT; CDR3aa: CASSKGNGELFF
d_gene: -; abundance: -; v_gene: TRBV2; j_gene: TRBJ1-1; CDR3nt: TGTGCCAGCAGTGTTGTCGCAGGGACCACTGAAGCTTTCTTT; CDR3aa: CASSVVAGTTEAFF
d_gene: -; abundance: -; v_gene: TRBV25-1; j_gene: TRBJ2-7; CDR3nt: TGTGCCAGCAGTGATAGCGTTGGGGGAGGTACCTACGAGCAGTACTTC; CDR3aa: CASSDSVGGGTYEQYF
d_gene: TRBD2; abundance: -; v_gene: TRBV28; j_gene: TRBJ2-3; CDR3nt: TGTGCCAGCAAAAAAAGCGGGAGTACCGATACGCAGTATTTT; CDR3aa: CASKKSGSTDTQYF
d_gene: TRBD1; abundance: -; v_gene: TRBV2; j_gene: TRBJ2-1; CDR3nt: TGTGCCAGCGCACGACAGGGAGTCTACAATGAGCAGTTCTTC; CDR3aa: CASARQGVYNEQFF
d_gene: -; abundance: -; v_gene: TRBV7-2; j_gene: TRBJ2-1; CDR3nt: TGTGCCAGCAGCTTTGATTTAGGGCGGCGGGATGAGCAGTTCTTC; CDR3aa: CASSFDLGRRDEQFF
d_gene: TRBD1; abundance: -; v_gene: TRBV9; j_gene: TRBJ2-7; CDR3nt: TGTGCCAGCAGCCCCTACGGGACAGGAGCCTACGAGCAGTACTTC; CDR3aa: CASSPYGTGAYEQYF
d_gene: -; abundance: -; v_gene: TRBV19; j_gene: TRBJ1-5; CDR3nt: TGTGCCAGTAGTGCGACATCCGGGGCTACCAATCAGCCCCAGCATTTT; CDR3aa: CASSATSGATNQPQHF
d_gene: -; abundance: -; v_gene: TRBV18; j_gene: TRBJ1-1; CDR3nt: TGTGCCAGCTCCCTCAGGGGTGGGGGAAAAGGAACTGAAGCTTTCTTT; CDR3aa: CASSLRGGGKGTEAFF
d_gene: TRBD2; abundance: -; v_gene: TRBV13; j_gene: TRBJ2-7; CDR3nt: TGTGCCAGCAGCCCACTAGCGGGGGGGGAGCAGTACTTC; CDR3aa: CASSPLAGGEQYF
d_gene: -; abundance: -; v_gene: TRBV5-1; j_gene: TRBJ2-1; CDR3nt: TGCGCCAGCAGCTTGACCCCTATCAGGGGCTCCTACAATGAGCAGTTCTTC; CDR3aa: CASSLTPIRGSYNEQFF
d_gene: -; abundance: -; v_gene: TRBV28; j_gene: TRBJ1-2; CDR3nt: TGTGCCAGCAGTTTACAGGGTTGGGGCTACACCTTC; CDR3aa: CASSLQGWGYTF
d_gene: -; abundance: -; v_gene: TRBV14; j_gene: TRBJ1-3; CDR3nt: TGTGCCAGCAGCCAAGTACCTGGAAACACCATATATTTT; CDR3aa: CASSQVPGNTIYF
d_gene: TRBD2; abundance: -; v_gene: TRBV2; j_gene: TRBJ2-2; CDR3nt: TGTGCCAGCAGCATGGGAGGGTCCCGAACCGGGGAGCTGTTTTTT; CDR3aa: CASSMGGSRTGELFF
d_gene: -; abundance: -; v_gene: TRBV4-1; j_gene: TRBJ2-5; CDR3nt: TGCGCCAGCAGCCAGGGTTTTTCGAACCAAGAGACCCAGTACTTC; CDR3aa: CASSQGFSNQETQYF
d_gene: TRBD1; abundance: -; v_gene: TRBV7-2; j_gene: TRBJ1-5; CDR3nt: TGTGCCAGCAGCCTAGGGGCCAGGGGGCCTTATAGCAATCAGCCCCAGCATTTT; CDR3aa: CASSLGARGPYSNQPQHF
d_gene: -; abundance: -; v_gene: TRBV29-1; j_gene: TRBJ1-1; CDR3nt: TGCAGCGCAGAGGGCGAGCGCACTGAAGCTTTCTTT; CDR3aa: CSAEGERTEAFF
d_gene: TRBD2; abundance: -; v_gene: TRBV29-1; j_gene: TRBJ2-3; CDR3nt: TGCAGCTTCCGGACTAGCGGTATAGAAGATACGCAGTATTTT; CDR3aa: CSFRTSGIEDTQYF
d_gene: -; abundance: -; v_gene: TRBV11-2; j_gene: TRBJ2-2; CDR3nt: TGTGCCTCGAGACGGCCGGGTAACACCGGGGAGCTGTTTTTT; CDR3aa: CASRRPGNTGELFF
d_gene: TRBD2; abundance: -; v_gene: TRBV7-2; j_gene: TRBJ2-1; CDR3nt: TGTGCCAGCAGGGATGGACTAGCGAGCAATGAGCAGTTCTTC; CDR3aa: CASRDGLASNEQFF
d_gene: -; abundance: once; v_gene: TRBV18; j_gene: TRBJ1-1; CDR3nt: TGTGCCAGCTCACCTGGGGGGCTGGTGAGTACTGAAGCTTTCTTT; CDR3aa: CASSPGGLVSTEAFF
d_gene: -; abundance: -; v_gene: TRBV7-9; j_gene: TRBJ2-5; CDR3nt: TGTGCCAGCAGCCCTAGCCCTGAGGGTAGCCAAGAGACCCAGTACTTC; CDR3aa: CASSPSPEGSQETQYF
d_gene: -; abundance: -; v_gene: TRBV6-5; j_gene: TRBJ2-5; CDR3nt: TGTGCCAGCAGGTTTTTCGAGACCCAGTACTTC; CDR3aa: CASRFFETQYF
d_gene: TRBD2; abundance: -; v_gene: TRBV19; j_gene: TRBJ2-1; CDR3nt: TGTGCCAGTAGTTCGAGGGCGGGAGGGCCGAGGAATGAGCAGTTCTTC; CDR3aa: CASSSRAGGPRNEQFF
d_gene: TRBD2; abundance: -; v_gene: TRBV12-5; j_gene: TRBJ2-3; CDR3nt: TGTGCTAGTGGTTTCAGCGGGATTGCAGATACGCAGTATTTT; CDR3aa: CASGFSGIADTQYF
d_gene: TRBD2; abundance: -; v_gene: TRBV27; j_gene: TRBJ2-2; CDR3nt: TGTGCCAGCAGTCCTCCCACCGGACTAGCGGGAGTCACCGGGGAGCTGTTTTTT; CDR3aa: CASSPPTGLAGVTGELFF
d_gene: TRBD2; abundance: once; v_gene: TRBV5-6; j_gene: TRBJ2-3; CDR3nt: TGTGCCAGCAGCCCCAACAGCGGGAGAGACACAGATACGCAGTATTTT; CDR3aa: CASSPNSGRDTDTQYF
d_gene: TRBD1; abundance: -; v_gene: TRBV18; j_gene: TRBJ1-3; CDR3nt: TGTGCCAGCTCACCCAGGACAGGGGGGCACACTTTCTCTGGAAACACCATATATTTT; CDR3aa: CASSPRTGGHTFSGNTIYF
d_gene: TRBD1; abundance: -; v_gene: TRBV6-1; j_gene: TRBJ1-2; CDR3nt: TGTGCCAGCACTGTGACAGGGGGCTATGAAGGCTACACCTTC; CDR3aa: CASTVTGGYEGYTF
d_gene: -; abundance: -; v_gene: TRBV11-2; j_gene: TRBJ1-2; CDR3nt: TGTGCCAGCAGCCCCGGGCCCTCTCGTGGCTACACCTTC; CDR3aa: CASSPGPSRGYTF
d_gene: -; abundance: -; v_gene: TRBV5-1; j_gene: TRBJ2-3; CDR3nt: TGCGCCAGCAGCTTGAGCGTGGCGGGACTCACAGATACGCAGTATTTT; CDR3aa: CASSLSVAGLTDTQYF
d_gene: -; abundance: -; v_gene: TRBV18; j_gene: TRBJ1-1; CDR3nt: TGTGCCAGCTCACAGCGGCCCAGTAACACTGAAGCTTTCTTT; CDR3aa: CASSQRPSNTEAFF
d_gene: TRBD1; abundance: -; v_gene: TRBV19; j_gene: TRBJ1-1; CDR3nt: TGTGCCAGTACTACCCGGGACAGAGGCACTGAAGCTTTCTTT; CDR3aa: CASTTRDRGTEAFF
d_gene: TRBD1; abundance: -; v_gene: TRBV5-5; j_gene: TRBJ1-5; CDR3nt: TGTGCCAGCAGCTCCGGGACAGGCCCAAATCAGCCCCAGCATTTT; CDR3aa: CASSSGTGPNQPQHF
d_gene: -; abundance: -; v_gene: TRBV6-5; j_gene: TRBJ2-7; CDR3nt: TGTGCCAGCAGTTACTCCCCAGGGGAAAACGAGCAGTACTTC; CDR3aa: CASSYSPGENEQYF
d_gene: TRBD1; abundance: -; v_gene: TRBV5-5; j_gene: TRBJ2-1; CDR3nt: TGTGCCAGCAGCTTGTGGTCAGGGGGCCCTGACTACCCCTCAAATGAGCAGTTCTTC; CDR3aa: CASSLWSGGPDYPSNEQFF
d_gene: -; abundance: -; v_gene: TRBV28; j_gene: TRBJ2-7; CDR3nt: TGTGCCAGCCCTCCCCGGGGCTCGGGGGTGAGCTACGAGCAGTACTTC; CDR3aa: CASPPRGSGVSYEQYF
d_gene: TRBD1; abundance: -; v_gene: TRBV5-6; j_gene: TRBJ2-1; CDR3nt: TGTGCCAGCAGCGAATTTAACAGGGGGGATGAGCAGTTCTTC; CDR3aa: CASSEFNRGDEQFF
d_gene: -; abundance: -; v_gene: TRBV6-9; j_gene: TRBJ2-7; CDR3nt: TGTGCCAGCAGTTATCGGATTACCTACGAGCAGTACTTC; CDR3aa: CASSYRITYEQYF
d_gene: -; abundance: -; v_gene: TRBV27; j_gene: TRBJ2-7; CDR3nt: TGTGCCAGCAGTTTATTCGGGGGGCCCGGCGAGCAGTACTTC; CDR3aa: CASSLFGGPGEQYF
d_gene: TRBD1; abundance: once; v_gene: TRBV29-1; j_gene: TRBJ2-5; CDR3nt: TGCAGCGTTGAAGGCCGACAGGGAGAGTATTGGGACAGACAGGGGGAGACCCAGTACTTC; CDR3aa: CSVEGRQGEYWDRQGETQYF
d_gene: -; abundance: once; v_gene: TRBV7-9; j_gene: TRBJ2-1; CDR3nt: TGTGCCAGCAGCCCTCGGCGGACAGAGCAGTTCTTC; CDR3aa: CASSPRRTEQFF
d_gene: -; abundance: -; v_gene: TRBV5-6; j_gene: TRBJ2-6; CDR3nt: TGTGCCAGCACCACCTCTGGGGCCAACGTCCTGACTTTC; CDR3aa: CASTTSGANVLTF
d_gene: TRBD1; abundance: once; v_gene: TRBV5-1; j_gene: TRBJ1-2; CDR3nt: TGCGCCAGCAGCACGGGACAGGGGGCGGAAGGCTACACCTTC; CDR3aa: CASSTGQGAEGYTF
d_gene: -; abundance: -; v_gene: TRBV12-5; j_gene: TRBJ2-5; CDR3nt: TGTGCTAGTGGTTTGAGCAGGGAGACCCAGTACTTC; CDR3aa: CASGLSRETQYF
d_gene: -; abundance: -; v_gene: TRBV7-8; j_gene: TRBJ2-5; CDR3nt: TGTGCCAGCAGCCGGGGGGCAGGGGGCTCCGCAGAGACCCAGTACTTC; CDR3aa: CASSRGAGGSAETQYF
d_gene: -; abundance: -; v_gene: TRBV2; j_gene: TRBJ2-6; CDR3nt: TGTGCCAGAGAAAGGGGGGCCCTCTCTGGGGCCAACGTCCTGACTTTC; CDR3aa: CARERGALSGANVLTF
d_gene: -; abundance: -; v_gene: TRBV25-1; j_gene: TRBJ2-1; CDR3nt: TGTGCCAGCAGTGAACGGACCATAGATCACAATGAGCAGTTCTTC; CDR3aa: CASSERTIDHNEQFF
d_gene: -; abundance: -; v_gene: TRBV7-2; j_gene: TRBJ1-5; CDR3nt: TGTGCCAGCAGCCCTCTGGGAACCCAGCCCCAGCATTTT; CDR3aa: CASSPLGTQPQHF
d_gene: -; abundance: -; v_gene: TRBV19; j_gene: TRBJ2-7; CDR3nt: TGTGCCAGTAGTCCACTCAATCGGGGACACGGGTACTACGAGCAGTACTTC; CDR3aa: CASSPLNRGHGYYEQYF